This T cell receptor beta chain was recorded in a study of PD-L1 blockade in urothelial cancer. Data came from immunoSEQ multiplex PCR; TCRdb stores just in-frame clones and leaves some out. The data contain 120,000 or so clones, roughly 83% of them singletons. Time point: peripheral blood 6 weeks after treatment start. Germline V gives CDR1 SGHRS, CDR2 YFSETQ. Trimming cost V 0 bases and J 0 bases, with 7 bases left between them. CDR3 length: 15 residues. The receptor was derived from a man aged 45-65 years with urothelial cancer. The V gene is TRBV5-1, the J gene TRBJ1-3, with unresolved D. The source was PBMCs, collected around atezolizumab (anti-PD-L1) treatment. The CDR3 DNA follows: TGCGCCAGCAGCTTGGACGGGTACTCTGGAAACACCATATATTTT. Protein: CASSLDGYSGNTIYF.